Reported below is one TCR beta chain. Per the original data handling: Reference gene primers were amplified, and this amplification served to estimate nucleated cell counts. The table came from immunoSEQ multiplex PCR; TCRdb's copy has only in-frame clones and leaves some out. For V, J and clone size, that table is used; D and trimming come from the DNA. The profile shows about 100,000 clones, about 83% of them singletons. In germline, CDR1 is SGHNT, CDR2 YYREEE (reference sequence). The CDR3 loop spans 15 amino acids. J gave up 1 base and V 0 bases, and 2 bases lay outside the gene matches. The data stem from a study of blood T cell repertoires in COVID-19. Study-level information: There were acute and convalescent COVID-19 samples, and they came from the United States, Italy and Spain.

What was sequenced was peripheral blood. This sequence was found in a human donor in a cohort sampled during active COVID-19. The V call is TRBV5-4, the J call TRBJ2-3; 7 bases map to TRBD2. The CDR3: CASSLASGRTDTQYF. CDR3 nucleotide sequence: TGTGCCAGCAGCTTGGCTAGCGGTCGCACAGATACGCAGTATTTT.